The 18 T cell receptor beta chains below were found in one sample sequenced in a study of CD8 T cells in ankylosing spondylitis. Findings and limits, study-wide: There was a TCR beta motif, made of several highly homologous variants, that appeared characteristic of ankylosing spondylitis blood.

One entry per CDR3 protein results from TCRdb running MiXCR on the 5' RACE reads. The sample shows hundreds of thousands of distinct CDR3 sequences, roughly 17% of them seen only once. No antigens are known for them. The sequencing input was blood, either unsorted or a sorted T cell fraction (not recorded which). The receptors stem from a male donor with ankylosing spondylitis.

The chain links TRBV5-6 to TRBJ2-7; TRBD1 aligns across 9 bases. The V segment lost 4 bases and the J segment 3 bases; nucleotides outside the gene matches: 14. The CDR3 extends over 17 amino acids. Per the germline V gene, CDR1 is SGHDT and CDR2 is YYEEEE. In DNA form, the CDR3 reads TGTGCCAGCAGCCACTTAAGGGGGACAGGGAAGAACTACGAGCAGTACTTC. Amino acids: CASSHLRGTGKNYEQYF.

The chain recombines TRBV7-2 with TRBJ2-7, with D unresolved. The CDR3 loop spans 16 amino acids. CDR1 and CDR2 from the germline V gene are SGHTA and FQGNSA. The V end lost 1 base, the J end lost 6 bases, and 19 bases lay between the germline ends. The CDR3 sequence is CASSLVVGIGKSEQYF. CDR3 nucleotide sequence: TGTGCCAGCAGCTTAGTAGTGGGGATCGGAAAATCCGAGCAGTACTTC. Variable domain in full (rest from reference TRBV7-2 and TRBJ2-7): GAGVSQSPSNKVTEKGKDVELRCDPISGHTALYWYRQSLGQGLEFLIYFQGNSAPDKSGLPSDRFSAERTGGSVSTLTIQRTQQEDSAVYLCASSLVVGIGKSEQYFGPGTRLTVT.

This clonotype showed up just a few times. The chain combines TRBV27 with TRBJ2-5; no definite D call. CDR3 size: 13 residues. V lost 2 bases, J lost 4 bases, and 8 bases lay in between. Germline CDR1 and CDR2: MNHEY and SMNVEV (reference sequence). DNA of the CDR3: TGTGCCAGCAGTTTAACGAGATTAGAGACCCAGTACTTC. Its protein is CASSLTRLETQYF.

This clonotype was recorded a few times. This rearrangement joins TRBV2 to TRBJ2-7; 9 bases are a match to TRBD1. Trimming removed 6 bases from V and 6 bases from J; junction bases left unmatched: 9. Germline V CDR1 and CDR2: SNHLY, FYNNEI. This CDR3 contains 14 residues. In nucleotides, the CDR3 is TGTGCCAGCAGACCCCCGGGACAGGGTGGCGAGCAGTACTTC. Its protein product is CASRPPGQGGEQYF.

This clonotype was observed a few times. The chain is built from TRBV2 and TRBJ2-7; D is undetermined. Per germline, CDR1 SNHLY and CDR2 FYNNEI. V lost 7 bases and J lost 3, with 13 bases in between. This CDR3 has 13 amino acids. CDR3 sequence: CASNRVTLYEQYF. CDR3 nucleotides: TGTGCCAGCAACCGGGTAACGCTCTACGAGCAGTACTTC.

The V gene is TRBV5-1, the J gene TRBJ2-1, with 12 bases fitting TRBD2. CDR1 SGHRS and CDR2 YFSETQ come from the germline V gene. The CDR3 is made up of 16 amino acids. V gave up 4 bases and J gave up 7 bases; unmatched junction bases: 9. CDR3: CASSLTGLAGTNEQFF. The CDR3 DNA reads TGCGCCAGCAGCCTTACGGGACTAGCGGGTACAAATGAGCAGTTCTTC. Drawing the rest from reference TRBV5-1 and TRBJ2-1, the complete variable domain is KAGVTQTPRYLIKTRGQQVTLSCSPISGHRSVSWYQQTPGQGLQFLFEYFSETQRNKGNFPGRFSGRQFSNSRSEMNVSTLELGDSALYLCASSLTGLAGTNEQFFGPGTRLTVL.

This clonotype has more than one count but fewer than ten. V gene TRBV11-1 combines with J gene TRBJ2-7; possibly TRBD1 for D (5 bases). V lost 5 bases to trimming and J lost 2 bases, with 7 bases between them. Germline V gene sequence: CDR1 SGHAT, CDR2 FQDESV (reference sequence). The CDR3 consists of 12 residues. Here the CDR3 reads CASSPRAYEQYF. As DNA, the CDR3 is TGTGCCAGCAGCCCCAGGGCCTACGAGCAGTACTTC. The full variable domain, its missing parts supplied by reference TRBV11-1 and TRBJ2-7, is EAEVAQSPRYKITEKSQAVAFWCDPISGHATLYWYRQILGQGPELLVQFQDESVVDDSQLPKDRFSAERLKGVDSTLKIQPAELGDSAMYLCASSPRAYEQYFGPGTRLTVT.

The V and J genes are TRBV7-2 and TRBJ2-1; maybe TRBD2 (5 bases). In germline, CDR1 is SGHTA, CDR2 FQGNSA. The V end lost 7 bases, the J end lost 6 bases, and 16 bases lay between the germline ends. This CDR3 spans 14 amino acids. This chain's CDR3 is CASKRRSGVNEQFF. CDR3 nucleotide sequence: TGTGCCAGCAAGCGGCGATCCGGTGTCAATGAGCAGTTCTTC.

This sequence joins TRBV28 and TRBJ2-5, with TRBD1 identical over 7 bases. Germline loops: CDR1 MDHEN, CDR2 SYDVKM. The CDR3 spans 14 residues. V dropped 6 bases and J dropped 5; count of bases not matched to a gene: 9. The CDR3 sequence is CASSQPGQRETQYF. The DNA of the CDR3 is TGTGCCAGCAGCCAACCGGGACAGAGGGAGACCCAGTACTTC.

The DNA for the CDR3 is TGTGCCACCAGTGATGGCGGTGAGCAGTTCTTC. Protein: CATSDGGEQFF. This chain uses TRBV24-1 with TRBJ2-1; no definite D call. Trimming stripped 3 bases from V and 9 bases from J, with 5 bases between. Germline CDR1 reads KGHDR; CDR2 reads SFDVKD. The CDR3 length is 11 residues.

The sample holds a few counts of this clonotype. This rearrangement joins TRBV29-1 to TRBJ1-2, with 8 bases fitting TRBD1. The CDR3 contains 12 residues. With 8 bases clipped from V and 7 bases from J, the junction kept 9 bases outside the gene matches. Looked up from germline, CDR1 is SQVTM and CDR2 is ANQGSEA. For the CDR3, the DNA is TGCAGCTCTGGACAGGGATTGAGTGGCTACACCTTC. It encodes CSSGQGLSGYTF.

The rearrangement joins TRBV7-2 to TRBJ2-1; 7 bases align to TRBD2. CDR1 is SGHTA and CDR2 is FQGNSA in the germline V gene. Losses at the gene ends were 1 base for V and 3 bases for J; bases not matched to a gene: 9. CDR3 length equals 17 residues. CDR3: CASSLGGGGSLYNEQFF. CDR3 nucleotides: TGTGCCAGCAGCTTAGGGGGAGGCGGGAGCCTCTACAATGAGCAGTTCTTC.

The chain carries TRBV5-1 and TRBJ2-1; D unresolved. Between the trimmed V and J ends, which lost 5 bases and 5 bases, there was a span of 14 bases. There are 14 residues in the CDR3. Germline assignment: CDR1 SGHRS and CDR2 YFSETQ. In nucleotides, the CDR3 is TGCGCCAGCAGGCCCGGGTCAGCCAACAATGAGCAGTTCTTC. Amino acid sequence: CASRPGSANNEQFF.

This clonotype was picked up a small number of times. The J gene is TRBJ1-2, the V gene TRBV3-1; TRBD1 agrees at 7 bases. Germline lookup yields CDR1 LGHDT and CDR2 YNNKEL (reference sequence). The CDR3 runs to 14 residues. With V trimmed by 5 bases and J by 2 bases, 5 bases remained unmatched. The DNA of the CDR3 is TGTGCCAGCAGCTCCAGGGGGGGGAACTATGGCTACACCTTC. Translated: CASSSRGGNYGYTF. The full variable domain, in which reference TRBV3-1 and TRBJ1-2 provide the parts outside the CDR3, is DTAVSQTPKYLVTQMGNDKSIKCEQNLGHDTMYWYKQDSKKFLKIMFSYNNKELIINETVPNRFSPKSPDKAHLNLHINSLELGDSAVYFCASSSRGGNYGYTFGSGTRLTVV.

The chain is built from TRBV10-3 and TRBJ1-5, with D hard to call. The CDR3 is 12 amino acids. Between the trimmed V and J ends, which lost 3 bases and 4 bases, there was a span of 4 bases. The V gene's germline CDR1 is ENHRY and CDR2 SYGVKD. The CDR3 DNA reads as TGTGCCATCAGTGACCCAAATCAGCCCCAGCATTTT. Protein product: CAISDPNQPQHF.

This rearrangement joins TRBV5-1 to TRBJ2-1; D remains ambiguous. V shed 6 bases and J shed 5 bases, with 18 bases lying between them. This CDR3 has 15 amino acids. Germline CDR1 SGHRS, CDR2 YFSETQ. The CDR3 DNA follows: TGCGCCAGCAATCGAGAGCGAAACGCGGACAATGAGCAGTTCTTC. It is translated as CASNRERNADNEQFF.

The J gene is TRBJ2-1, the V gene TRBV6-5; a weak D match, TRBD2 (6 bases). This CDR3 is built from 17 residues. The V gene's germline CDR1 is MNHEY and CDR2 SVGAGI. V was shortened by 0 bases and J by 1 base, with 13 bases between the two germline ends. The CDR3 region has the DNA TGTGCCAGCAGTTACTCGATTGCGGGGCGGTCCTACAATGAGCAGTTCTTC. As protein: CASSYSIAGRSYNEQFF.

This clonotype was counted a few times. V gene TRBV18 combines with J gene TRBJ2-1; 9 positions agree with TRBD1. V lost 5 bases and J lost 6; bases outside the gene matches: 5. Germline V gene sequence: CDR1 KGHSH, CDR2 LQKENI. The CDR3 runs to 14 residues. This chain's CDR3 is CASSAGTGRNEQFF. CDR3 coding DNA: TGTGCCAGCTCAGCCGGGACAGGGCGCAATGAGCAGTTCTTC.